The 11 T cell receptor beta chains below all came from one sample that was sequenced in a study of blood T cell repertoires in COVID-19. The protocol was immunoSEQ multiplex PCR, while the TCRdb copy is restricted to in-frame clones and leaves out a portion. This sample has about 53,000 clones, with approximately 90% found just once. Input material: peripheral blood. These receptors were collected from a human donor in a cohort sampled during active COVID-19.

The genes are TRBV10-3 and TRBJ2-2; weak D call: TRBD1 (5 bases). Germline CDR1 is ENHRY and CDR2 is SYGVKD. The V gene lost 8 bases and the J gene lost 6 bases, with 10 bases spanning the gap. This CDR3 comprises 12 residues. The CDR3 loop reads CAIDGAAGELFF. DNA of the CDR3: TGTGCCATCGATGGGGCGGCCGGGGAGCTGTTTTTT.

This CDR3 is CASSLEPGKGYTF. The CDR3 nucleotides are TGCGCCAGCAGCTTGGAGCCAGGGAAGGGCTACACCTTC. The gene calls are TRBV5-1 and TRBJ1-2, with D tentatively TRBD1 (5 bases). This CDR3 has 13 residues. Germline V CDR1 and CDR2: SGHRS, YFSETQ. V was clipped by 0 bases and J by 8 bases, with 11 bases between them.

This clone was counted only a few times. The V call is TRBV6-1, the J call TRBJ2-7, with D possibly being TRBD2 (6 bases). This CDR3 has 15 amino acids. The V end was cut by 2 bases, the J end by 3 bases, with 14 bases between. Germline V lookup: CDR1 MNHNS, CDR2 SASEGT. CDR3 DNA: TGTGCCAGCAGTGAAAGGGGCGGCGGGGACTACGAGCAGTACTTC. It is translated as CASSERGGGDYEQYF.

The V gene is TRBV10-3, the J gene TRBJ2-2, with D unclear. The V gene's germline CDR1 is ENHRY and CDR2 SYGVKD. V gave up 5 bases and J gave up 4 bases, with 8 bases separating them. This CDR3 is 13 amino acids long. CDR3 nucleotides: TGTGCCATCAGTACGAAGAGCACCGGGGAGCTGTTTTTT. Residues: CAISTKSTGELFF.

The J gene is TRBJ2-3, the V gene TRBV10-3; TRBD2 agrees at 16 bases. CDR3 length: 15 residues. The germline V gene has CDR1 ENHRY and CDR2 SYGVKD. V dropped 10 bases and J dropped 2; count of bases not matched to a gene: 3. This chain's CDR3 is CATGTSGRATDTQYF. The CDR3 DNA reads TGTGCCACAGGGACTAGCGGGAGGGCCACAGATACGCAGTATTTT.

The genes are TRBV30 and TRBJ1-1; the D is unclear. There are 12 residues in the CDR3. Trimming cost V 2 bases and J 1 base, with 5 bases left between them. CDR1 GTSNPN and CDR2 SVGIG come from the germline V gene (reference sequence). The CDR3 nucleotides are TGTGCCTGGAGTTCACAGAACACTGAAGCTTTCTTT. Protein sequence: CAWSSQNTEAFF.

The rearrangement links TRBV5-6 to TRBJ2-5; 8 bases map to TRBD2. There are 16 residues in the CDR3. The V and J ends lost 4 bases and 1 base, in that order; junction bases with no gene match: 9. In germline, CDR1 is SGHDT, CDR2 YYEEEE. The CDR3 bases are TGTGCCAGCAGCCTAATGTGGCTAGCGGGCCAAGAGACCCAGTACTTC. Residues: CASSLMWLAGQETQYF. The complete variable domain, with remaining parts taken from reference TRBV5-6 and TRBJ2-5, reads DAGVTQSPTHLIKTRGQQVTLRCSPKSGHDTVSWYQQALGQGPQFIFQYYEEEERQRGNFPDRFSGHQFPNYSSELNVNALLLGDSALYLCASSLMWLAGQETQYFGPGTRLLVL.

The chain uses TRBV6-2 or TRBV6-3 and TRBJ1-2; unclear D gene. The CDR3 sequence is 16 residues long. CDR1 is MNHEY and CDR2 is SVGEGT in the germline V gene. Trimming shortened V by 4 bases and J by 4 bases, and 19 bases separated the two germline ends. The CDR3 nucleotides read TGTGCCAGCAGTTGGACTGGAAGTAAAGTAAGCTATGGCTACACCTTC. It is translated as CASSWTGSKVSYGYTF.

The rearrangement uses TRBV5-4 and TRBJ2-1; 9 bases are shared with TRBD1. With 5 bases clipped from V and 10 bases from J, the junction kept 7 bases outside the gene matches. The CDR3 is made up of 13 amino acids. Per the germline V gene, CDR1 is SGHNT and CDR2 is YYREEE (reference sequence). The CDR3 here is CASSPDRGREQFF. CDR3 coding DNA: TGTGCCAGCAGTCCGGACAGGGGACGGGAGCAGTTCTTC.

The chain has TRBV6-2 or TRBV6-3 and TRBJ2-3; 11 positions agree with TRBD2. Germline CDR1 MNHEY, CDR2 SVGEGT. Trimming cost V 3 bases and J 6 bases; bases outside gene matches: 8. The CDR3 covers 16 residues. The CDR3 protein is CASSYGATSGSDTQYF. For the CDR3, the DNA is TGTGCCAGCAGTTATGGTGCAACTAGCGGGAGCGATACGCAGTATTTT.

J is TRBJ2-3 and V is TRBV4-1; possible D gene TRBD2, 6 bases. CDR3 size: 16 residues. V was trimmed by 2 bases and J by 2 bases, leaving 14 bases between them. The germline CDR1 and CDR2 sequences are MGHRA and YSYEKL. CDR3 amino acids: CASSQTPAGITDTQYF. Here the CDR3 DNA reads TGCGCCAGCAGCCAAACCCCGGCGGGAATCACAGATACGCAGTATTTT.